This T cell receptor beta chain was captured in a study of shared clonotypes between healthy human individuals. Study outcomes and limitations: The sole specimen, blood, was sampled, and tissue repertoires likely differ. An anticipated effect of sequencing depth on clonotype sharing among donors was recognized.

Authors' data handling: ImmunoSEQ junction-only sequences lacked quality scores, so their filtering differed. The assay was immunoSEQ multiplex PCR, and TCRdb's table has in-frame clones only and misses some. The V and J calls and clone size were taken over from that table, and D and trimming were inferred from the DNA. The table has fewer than 650,000 clones, around 78% seen once; the top ten hold 10% to 15%. Germline CDR1 SGHRS, CDR2 YFSETQ. The ends were cut back, 10 bases at V and 6 bases at J, with 17 bases in the middle. CDR3 length: 13 residues. In regard to this clone: Its antigen is unknown.

The study drew its donors from healthy HIV-negative adults without recent acute infections or vaccinations. The sequenced material came from PBMCs. This TCR was sampled from a woman aged 40 to 50 in good health. Some clones in this sample may be carry-over from other donors' samples. The V and J genes are TRBV5-1 and TRBJ1-5; maybe TRBD1 (5 bases). The DNA for the CDR3 is TGCGCCGACAATGGGACGGGAGGTCAGCCCCAGCATTTT. Its translation is CADNGTGGQPQHF.